This T cell receptor (beta chain) was documented in a study of T cell responses to AZD1222 COVID-19 vaccine (dated by TCRdb to the early 2020s). For context, the study as a whole: AZD1222 recipients given second doses at about 4 weeks or at about 12 weeks were pooled, since spike-specific TCR depth and breadth were not found to differ between the two schedules. A total of 233 trial participants underwent TCR sequencing, of whom 200 to 220 received two doses of AZD1222 and about 25 received two doses of the MenACWY control vaccine. Trial participants were enrolled into age subgroups of 18-55, 56-69 and 70-plus years, which contained about 150, 28 and 57 TCR-sequenced participants, respectively.

General study outcomes and caveats: Because no samples from the day 14 peak response were available, repertoires could be characterized only after the peak T cell response. A significant rise in spike-specific TCR breadth and depth was observed after two AZD1222 doses relative to day 0 and relative to MenACWY recipients. The vaccine-associated CD4 TCRs covered the entire spike protein, and the dominant responses fell in regions 160-218 and 743-854. Reportedly, almost half of the unique spike-specific TCRs recognized epitopes lying outside the regions that are mutated in the B.1.351 and B.1.1.7 variants. The 56-69-year group was small, and its depth increase did not reach significance, likely because of low power. Conclusions about previously exposed vaccinees are limited because only 5 or 6 AZD1222 recipients were SARS-CoV-2 seropositive at baseline. Participants were mostly white British, with more females than males. The authors suggested clonal diversity may have been underestimated.

The CDR3 regions of human TCRbeta chains were analyzed by immunosequencing. Processing in the source paper ran as follows. Repertoire TCRs were matched against a reference library of SARS-CoV-2-specific TCRs generated with the MIRA antigen-specificity platform. Breadth was defined as the fraction of unique TCRs that were SARS-CoV-2-associated, and depth was defined as the fraction of total T cells that were SARS-CoV-2-associated. Using the MIRA data, each spike-specific TCR was mapped to the spike region that the TCR reacts to and placed in a CD4 or CD8 class. Log10-transformed breadth and depth values were compared by one-way ANOVA with Sidak's multiple comparisons tests. In TCRdb, the immuneACCESS table is reduced to in-frame sequences with V and J assigned. These tables do not hold every clone; where another copy was compared, an unresolved V gene accounts for under half, and the others remain unexplained. V, J and clone size were drawn from that table, and D and trimming were deduced from the DNA. This sample lists 90,000 to 120,000 clones; roughly 90% were detected once. Together, the top ten hold about 7% of the sample.

Worth noting for this clone: The antigen this receptor binds is unknown. Base qualities are not provided; no much larger clone lies one nucleotide away.

The sample's time point label is to be understood as: baseline before first vaccination. Samples from vaccinated people were obtained from the UK trials COV001 and COV002, which included a single-blind randomized controlled phase 2/3 trial of AZD1222 (ChAdOx1 nCoV-19) in healthy adults. For TCRbeta chain sequencing, PBMC samples from trial participants were taken at day 0 and at day 28 after the second dose. The CDR3 sequence holds 15 residues, the cysteine and phenylalanine included. Only CDR3 DNA remains: 45 bases, in frame from the first base. Germline trimming: 3 bases from V, 6 bases from J; junction bases outside gene matches: 5. Sequences MDHEN (CDR1) and SYDVKM (CDR2) are obtained from the germline V gene.

The sequenced sample was peripheral blood, obtained on day 0 of AZD1222 vaccination. The sequence is built from TRBV28 and TRBJ2-1; 10 junctional bases match TRBD2. The TCR was taken from an adult in good health. The bases are TGTGCCAGCAGTTTGGGGTCTAGCGGGAGCAATGAGCAGTTCTTC. Its protein reads: CASSLGSSGSNEQFF.